The 11 T cell receptor beta chains below were found in one sample sequenced in a study of blood T cell repertoires in COVID-19. The protocol was immunoSEQ multiplex PCR, while the TCRdb copy is restricted to in-frame clones and leaves out a portion. The sample consists of about 98,000 clones, approximately 86% of them appearing once. The sequenced sample was peripheral blood. These receptors were obtained from a man aged 70 or older with active or convalescent COVID-19.

The V and J genes are TRBV5-1 and TRBJ2-1; 15 bases match TRBD2. The ends lost 4 bases at V and 7 bases at J; junction bases unmatched: 9. In germline, CDR1 is SGHRS, CDR2 YFSETQ. The CDR3 consists of 17 residues. CDR3 loop: CASSAPGLAGGRNEQFF. The CDR3 region has the DNA TGCGCCAGCAGCGCACCGGGACTAGCGGGGGGCCGGAATGAGCAGTTCTTC. The full variable domain, completed using reference TRBV5-1 and TRBJ2-1, is KAGVTQTPRYLIKTRGQQVTLSCSPISGHRSVSWYQQTPGQGLQFLFEYFSETQRNKGNFPGRFSGRQFSNSRSEMNVSTLELGDSALYLCASSAPGLAGGRNEQFFGPGTRLTVL.

This clone was counted a single time. The chain couples TRBV14 to TRBJ1-5; weak D call: TRBD1 (5 bases). Trimming stripped 2 bases from V and 4 bases from J, with 6 bases between. Germline loops: CDR1 SGHDN, CDR2 FVKESK. The CDR3 length is 13 residues. The CDR3 DNA reads TGTGCCAGCAGCCAACAGGGAAATCAGCCCCAGCATTTT. It is translated as CASSQQGNQPQHF.

The chain is built from TRBV27 and TRBJ1-5; 9 bases map to TRBD1. The germline CDR1 and CDR2 sequences are MNHEY and SMNVEV (reference sequence). V shed 8 bases, J shed 5 bases, and the junction held 10 bases outside the gene matches. The CDR3 has 15 amino acids. The CDR3 DNA sequence: TGTGCCAGCTGTTGCGACCGACAGGGGGATCAGCCCCAGCATTTT. This translates into CASCCDRQGDQPQHF.

The chain couples TRBV15 to TRBJ2-3, with 10 nucleotides matching TRBD2. The CDR3 extends over 21 amino acids. Trimming took 3 bases from V and 0 from J; bases not matched to a gene: 18. CDR1 is LNHNV and CDR2 is YYDKDF in the germline V gene (reference sequence). The DNA of the CDR3 is TGTGCCACCAGCAGCAGGGGACCCGGGACTAGCGTGTACACTAGCACAGATACGCAGTATTTT. This encodes CATSSRGPGTSVYTSTDTQYF.

This clone turned up a few times. V gene TRBV14 combines with J gene TRBJ1-1; 9 bases fit TRBD1. This CDR3 spans 14 amino acids. Germline CDR1 and CDR2: SGHDN and FVKESK. The V gene end was trimmed by 4 bases and the J gene end by 5 bases; junction bases not matched to a gene: 5. The CDR3 reads CASSPGQGGTEAFF. DNA for the CDR3: TGTGCCAGCAGCCCGGGACAGGGTGGGACTGAAGCTTTCTTT.

The chain carries TRBV3-1 (or the pseudogene TRBV3-2) and TRBJ2-3, with 9 bases fitting TRBD2. There are 16 residues in the CDR3. Trimming removed 1 base from V and 5 bases from J; junction bases left unmatched: 7. CDR1 and CDR2 from the germline V gene are LGHDT and YNNKEL (reference sequence). This CDR3 reads CASSQVAGAPGDTQYF. The CDR3 nucleotides read TGTGCCAGCAGCCAAGTAGCGGGGGCTCCCGGAGATACGCAGTATTTT.

This clone was detected only a few times. The V call is TRBV5-1, the J call TRBJ2-7; 8 bases agree with TRBD1. This CDR3 has 16 amino acids. V was pared by 3 bases and J by 5 bases, with 13 bases of the junction left unmatched. Germline loops: CDR1 SGHRS, CDR2 YFSETQ. CDR3 loop: CASSSNVGTGVNEQYF. DNA of the CDR3: TGCGCCAGCAGCTCCAACGTTGGGACAGGAGTAAACGAGCAGTACTTC.

CDR3 amino acids: CASSWRAGVVEKLFF. CDR3 nucleotide sequence: TGTGCCAGCAGTTGGCGGGCGGGAGTAGTTGAAAAACTGTTTTTT. The chain combines TRBV6-5 with TRBJ1-4; no definite D call. CDR1 and CDR2 (germline): MNHEY, SVGAGI. Trimming cost V 4 bases and J 7 bases, with 16 bases left between them. This CDR3 contains 15 residues.

This chain links TRBV5-1 with TRBJ1-1; TRBD1 agrees at 8 bases. Germline trimming cut 4 bases from V and 4 bases from J; bases unmatched to any gene: 6. The germline gives CDR1 SGHRS, CDR2 YFSETQ. CDR3 length: 14 residues. The DNA for the CDR3 is TGCGCCAGCAGCCCATGGACAGGGAGCACTGAAGCTTTCTTT. Residues: CASSPWTGSTEAFF.

The chain uses TRBV30 and TRBJ1-6; the D is unclear. Germline V gene data show CDR1 as GTSNPN and CDR2 as SVGIG (reference sequence). The CDR3 has 13 amino acids. The ends were cut back, 4 bases at V and 10 bases at J, with 14 bases in the middle. This chain's CDR3 is CAWMGGFGSPLHF. CDR3 sequence (DNA): TGTGCCTGGATGGGAGGGTTCGGCTCACCCCTCCACTTT.

This chain connects TRBV6-5 to TRBJ2-7, with 7 bases that match TRBD1. The ends lost 2 bases at V and 9 bases at J; junction bases unmatched: 7. In germline, CDR1 is MNHEY, CDR2 SVGAGI. The CDR3 has 13 amino acids. CDR3 amino acids: CASSYDHRGAQYF. As DNA, the CDR3 is TGTGCCAGCAGTTACGACCACAGGGGCGCGCAGTACTTC.